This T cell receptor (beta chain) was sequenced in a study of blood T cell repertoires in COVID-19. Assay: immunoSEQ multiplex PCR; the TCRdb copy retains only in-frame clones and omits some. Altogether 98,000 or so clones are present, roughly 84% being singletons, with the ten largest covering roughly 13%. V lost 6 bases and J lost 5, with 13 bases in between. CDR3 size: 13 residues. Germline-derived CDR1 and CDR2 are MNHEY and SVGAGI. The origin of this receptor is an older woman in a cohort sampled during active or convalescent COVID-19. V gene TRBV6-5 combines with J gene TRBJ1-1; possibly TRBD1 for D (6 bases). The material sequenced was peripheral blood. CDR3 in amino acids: CASRLRQATEAFF. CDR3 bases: TGTGCCAGCAGACTCCGACAGGCGACTGAAGCTTTCTTT.